The 31 T cell receptor beta chains reported below all come from one sample, sequenced in a study of cytomegalovirus exposure and HLA in healthy donors. The primer mix had 60 Vbeta and 13 Jbeta primers. Some clones are missing from TCRdb's copy, which holds only in-frame ones; the method was immunoSEQ multiplex PCR. The table lists 75,000 to 85,000 clones, around 80% of them singletons. What was sequenced was PBMCs. All receptors come from a male donor in good health and CMV-seronegative.

This chain joins TRBV6-6 and TRBJ2-3; D is unresolved. Trimming shortened V by 2 bases and J by 5 bases, and 11 bases separated the two germline ends. CDR3 length equals 14 residues. Germline V gene lookup returns CDR1 MNHNY and CDR2 SVGAGI (reference sequence). CDR3 nucleotides: TGTGCCAGCAGTTACAACCGTGGCCGAGATACGCAGTATTTT. Its protein is CASSYNRGRDTQYF.

J is TRBJ1-1 and V is TRBV6-1; a possible D gene is TRBD1 (6 bases). The CDR3 spans 17 residues. Germline assignment: CDR1 MNHNS and CDR2 SASEGT. Trimming left V 3 bases short and J 4 bases short, with 21 bases between. The CDR3 sequence: CASSDDDTTGGATEAFF. In DNA form, the CDR3 reads TGTGCCAGCAGTGACGACGACACCACCGGGGGGGCCACTGAAGCTTTCTTT.

The chain joins TRBV7-8 to TRBJ2-5; tentative D call: TRBD2 (5 bases). The CDR3 runs to 14 residues. Trimming took 0 bases from V and 3 from J, leaving 8 bases between them. Germline V gene data show CDR1 as SGHVS and CDR2 as FQNEAQ. This CDR3 reads CASSLAPREETQYF. The CDR3 bases are TGTGCCAGCAGCTTAGCACCGCGGGAAGAGACCCAGTACTTC.

The chain couples TRBV6-5 to TRBJ2-5; 7 nucleotides match TRBD1. Germline values: CDR1 MNHEY, CDR2 SVGAGI. After removal of 7 bases from V and 4 bases from J, the junction contained 3 bases not matched to a gene. CDR3 length equals 12 residues. The DNA of the CDR3 is TGTGCCAGCAACCACAGGGGAGAGACCCAGTACTTC. Translating gives CASNHRGETQYF.

V usage is TRBV6-5 and J usage is TRBJ1-1; D possibly corresponds to TRBD1 (5 bases). Trimming shortened V by 2 bases and J by 0 bases, and 10 bases separated the two germline ends. CDR1 is MNHEY and CDR2 is SVGAGI in the germline V gene. CDR3 size: 15 residues. CDR3 nucleotide sequence: TGTGCCAGCAGTTACGCAGGGAGGTTGAACACTGAAGCTTTCTTT. Translating it yields CASSYAGRLNTEAFF.

The chain joins TRBV2 to TRBJ1-1; D unresolved. V lost 3 bases, J lost 1 base, and 12 bases lay in between. This CDR3 is 15 amino acids long. Germline V gene data show CDR1 as SNHLY and CDR2 as FYNNEI. CDR3 loop: CASSDSGAPNTEAFF. The CDR3, as DNA: TGTGCCAGCAGTGATAGCGGAGCGCCGAACACTGAAGCTTTCTTT.

This chain links TRBV2 with TRBJ1-6; D not resolved. There are 15 residues in the CDR3. Looked up from germline, CDR1 is SNHLY and CDR2 is FYNNEI. Trimming stripped 7 bases from V and 5 bases from J, with 15 bases between. The CDR3 spells CASKGGRGNNSPLHF. DNA of the CDR3: TGTGCCAGCAAGGGTGGGCGGGGAAATAATTCACCCCTCCACTTT.

This clone was counted only a few times. This chain joins TRBV11-2 and TRBJ1-2; no firm D call. In germline, CDR1 is SGHAT, CDR2 FQNNGV. V lost 2 bases, J lost 5 bases, and 9 bases lay in between. The length of the CDR3 is 13 residues. The CDR3 loop is CASSLSGMYGYTF. CDR3 DNA: TGTGCCAGCAGCTTATCGGGGATGTATGGCTACACCTTC.

The genes are TRBV2 and TRBJ2-3; TRBD2 is a possible D gene (5 bases). The CDR3 runs to 16 residues. Germline V gives CDR1 SNHLY, CDR2 FYNNEI. V was pared by 4 bases and J by 6 bases, with 20 bases between. The CDR3 loop reads CASSGGGPEPWDTQYF. CDR3 nucleotides: TGTGCCAGCAGTGGTGGAGGACCTGAACCCTGGGATACGCAGTATTTT.

This clone was found a few times. This chain links TRBV4-2 with TRBJ2-3, with 7 positions matching TRBD2. CDR1 and CDR2 from the germline V gene are LGHNA and YNFKEQ. CDR3 size: 15 residues. V trimming: 2 bases; J trimming: 1 base; junction bases outside the gene matches: 3. CDR3 in DNA: TGTGCCAGCAGCCAAAAAAGCGGGGGCACAGATACGCAGTATTTT. It codes for CASSQKSGGTDTQYF.

V and J are TRBV9 and TRBJ1-1; D may be TRBD1 (6 bases). CDR1 SGDLS and CDR2 YYNGEE come from the germline V gene. Trimming left V 3 bases short and J 3 bases short, with 21 bases between. This CDR3 has 17 residues. The DNA of the CDR3 is TGTGCCAGCAGCGCAGGGGAGGGTGGCAGGGCCGACACTGAAGCTTTCTTT. Protein sequence: CASSAGEGGRADTEAFF. The whole variable domain, filled in from reference TRBV9 and TRBJ1-1, reads DSGVTQTPKHLITATGQRVTLRCSPRSGDLSVYWYQQSLDQGLQFLIQYYNGEERAKGNILERFSAQQFPDLHSELNLSSLELGDSALYFCASSAGEGGRADTEAFFGQGTRLTVV.

The J gene is TRBJ1-1, the V gene TRBV9; D is ambiguous. The V gene lost 0 bases and the J gene lost 5 bases, with 17 bases spanning the gap. CDR1 is SGDLS, CDR2 YYNGEE, per germline. The CDR3 spans 16 residues. The CDR3 region has the DNA TGTGCCAGCAGCGTAGCTACGGGCACGGGAGGGACTGAAGCTTTCTTT. As protein: CASSVATGTGGTEAFF.

The V and J genes are TRBV5-4 and TRBJ2-1; TRBD2 agrees at 9 bases. V was pared by 0 bases and J by 8 bases, with 12 bases of the junction left unmatched. This CDR3 region has 17 residues. Germline-derived CDR1 and CDR2 are SGHNT and YYREEE (reference sequence). For the CDR3, the DNA is TGTGCCAGCAGCTTGGCCGCCTTAGCGGGAGCTGTAGATGAGCAGTTCTTC. This translates into CASSLAALAGAVDEQFF.

This rearrangement joins TRBV9 to TRBJ1-1, with no clear D. The CDR3 sequence is 13 residues long. CDR1 and CDR2 from the germline V gene are SGDLS and YYNGEE. The ends were cut back, 0 bases at V and 1 base at J, with 4 bases in the middle. CDR3 DNA: TGTGCCAGCAGCGTAGATCGGAACACTGAAGCTTTCTTT. Protein: CASSVDRNTEAFF.

The chain links TRBV6-1 to TRBJ1-1; D unclear. Germline CDR1 MNHNS, CDR2 SASEGT. The CDR3 has 13 residues. V was trimmed by 8 bases and J by 1 base, leaving 11 bases between them. CDR3 sequence (DNA): TGTGCCAGCTTTTTACGGGGGAACACTGAAGCTTTCTTT. Translation gives CASFLRGNTEAFF.

This sequence joins TRBV2 and TRBJ2-1; the match to TRBD2 covers 12 bases. Looked up from germline, CDR1 is SNHLY and CDR2 is FYNNEI. Germline trimming cut 9 bases from V and 4 bases from J; bases unmatched to any gene: 4. The CDR3 is 14 residues long. This CDR3 is CARQLAGGYNEQFF. CDR3 nucleotide sequence: TGTGCCAGACAACTAGCGGGAGGTTACAATGAGCAGTTCTTC.

The V and J genes are TRBV6-1 and TRBJ1-1; 7 bases fit TRBD1. Germline assignment: CDR1 MNHNS and CDR2 SASEGT. V was pared by 10 bases and J by 0 bases, with 5 bases of the junction left unmatched. This CDR3 is 13 amino acids long. The CDR3 reads CATGTVMNTEAFF. The DNA of the CDR3 is TGTGCCACTGGGACAGTGATGAACACTGAAGCTTTCTTT.

This clone was counted a few times. The chain is built from TRBV19 and TRBJ1-5, with D perhaps matching TRBD1 (6 bases). The CDR3 is 18 amino acids. V was cut by 3 bases and J by 2 bases, with 20 bases left in between. Germline CDR1 LNHDA, CDR2 SQIVND (reference sequence). The CDR3 DNA follows: TGTGCCAGTAGTATCGGCATTGCGCGGGGGCAGCGCAATCAGCCCCAGCATTTT. The encoded protein is CASSIGIARGQRNQPQHF.

Regarding this clone: A read error may account for a junction end that differs from germline. The genes are TRBV9 and TRBJ1-2; TRBD1 is a possible D gene (6 bases). This CDR3 spans 15 amino acids. CDR1 is SGDLS, CDR2 YYNGEE, per germline. The chain's CDR3 is CASSVSTKGVYGYPF. CDR3 nucleotides: TGTGCCAGCAGCGTATCGACGAAGGGGGTCTATGGCTACCCCTTC.

The genes are TRBV2 and TRBJ2-2; 7 nucleotides match TRBD1. In germline, CDR1 is SNHLY, CDR2 FYNNEI. V shed 6 bases, J shed 5 bases, and the junction held 9 bases outside the gene matches. The length of the CDR3 is 15 residues. CDR3 sequence reads: CASSRQGLRTGELFF. The CDR3 DNA sequence: TGTGCCAGCAGCAGACAGGGTTTGAGGACCGGGGAGCTGTTTTTT.

The chain combines TRBV9 with TRBJ2-5, with 7 bases identical to TRBD1. Germline loops: CDR1 SGDLS, CDR2 YYNGEE. The ends lost 2 bases at V and 5 bases at J; junction bases unmatched: 6. This CDR3 comprises 14 residues. CDR3 region: CASSVVQTGETQYF. In nucleotides, the CDR3 is TGTGCCAGCAGCGTGGTCCAGACAGGGGAGACCCAGTACTTC.

The rearrangement joins TRBV6-1 to TRBJ2-2; D gene unclear. V was trimmed by 2 bases and J by 1 base, leaving 8 bases between them. The CDR3 runs 15 residues. Germline V gives CDR1 MNHNS, CDR2 SASEGT. CDR3 coding DNA: TGTGCCAGCAGTGAAAAGTTGCGGAACACCGGGGAGCTGTTTTTT. Encoded protein: CASSEKLRNTGELFF.

The V call is TRBV6-6, the J call TRBJ2-1, with 10 bases aligning to TRBD2. Per the germline V gene, CDR1 is MNHNY and CDR2 is SVGAGI (reference sequence). V dropped 5 bases and J dropped 4; count of bases not matched to a gene: 5. This CDR3 spans 15 amino acids. CDR3 loop: CASSPPSGRYNEQFF. As DNA, the CDR3 is TGTGCCAGCAGTCCTCCTAGCGGGAGATACAATGAGCAGTTCTTC.

This clone showed up just a few times. The V gene is TRBV5-1, the J gene TRBJ2-1, with 8 nucleotides matching TRBD2. Germline V gene data show CDR1 as SGHRS and CDR2 as YFSETQ. CDR3 length: 16 amino acids. The junction had 6 bases not matched to a gene; V was cut back by 4 bases and J by 0 bases. The CDR3 nucleotides read TGCGCCAGCAGCGCGACTAGCGTAAGCTCCTACAATGAGCAGTTCTTC. Its protein product is CASSATSVSSYNEQFF.

This clone was seen only once. V gene TRBV10-3 combines with J gene TRBJ2-5; TRBD1 aligns across 8 bases. V gave up 1 base and J gave up 3 bases; unmatched junction bases: 4. Germline assignment: CDR1 ENHRY and CDR2 SYGVKD. The CDR3 loop spans 15 amino acids. CDR3 amino acids: CAISEFGQGEETQYF. The DNA of the CDR3 is TGTGCCATCAGTGAGTTCGGACAGGGCGAAGAGACCCAGTACTTC.

V gene TRBV10-3 combines with J gene TRBJ2-3, with 11 bases that match TRBD2. The ends lost 0 bases at V and 3 bases at J; junction bases unmatched: 2. CDR3 length: 16 residues. CDR1 is ENHRY and CDR2 is SYGVKD in the germline V gene. The CDR3 here is CAISESLAGGTDTQYF. The CDR3 DNA reads as TGTGCCATCAGTGAGTCTCTAGCGGGGGGTACAGATACGCAGTATTTT.

The V gene is TRBV4-1, the J gene TRBJ2-2; 8 bases match TRBD2. The V gene end was trimmed by 3 bases and the J gene end by 5 bases; junction bases not matched to a gene: 11. CDR1 and CDR2 (germline): MGHRA, YSYEKL. This CDR3 is built from 17 residues. The chain's CDR3 is CASSHSTGLVETGELFF. CDR3 nucleotides: TGCGCCAGCAGCCATTCAACGGGACTAGTCGAAACCGGGGAGCTGTTTTTT.

The chain uses TRBV4-3 and TRBJ2-2, with D perhaps matching TRBD2 (6 bases). The CDR3 length is 15 residues. Looked up from germline, CDR1 is LGHNA and CDR2 is YSLEER. The V end lost 1 base, the J end lost 4 bases, and 10 bases lay between the germline ends. The CDR3 region is CASSQGAGSTGELFF. DNA of the CDR3: TGCGCCAGCAGCCAAGGTGCCGGGAGCACCGGGGAGCTGTTTTTT.

V usage is TRBV28 and J usage is TRBJ1-2; the D is unclear. V lost 7 bases, J lost 8 bases, and 17 bases lay in between. Germline V gene sequence: CDR1 MDHEN, CDR2 SYDVKM. The CDR3 spans 13 residues. The DNA for the CDR3 is TGTGCCAGCATCAAACCTAACAGTATAGGCTACACCTTC. Translation gives CASIKPNSIGYTF.

V gene TRBV7-2 combines with J gene TRBJ1-1, with D possibly TRBD1 on 6 matching bases. The CDR3 runs 12 residues. Germline-derived CDR1 and CDR2 are SGHTA and FQGNSA. The V end lost 5 bases, the J end lost 7 bases, and 11 bases lay between the germline ends. The CDR3 loop reads CASSRGQLEAFF. The CDR3 DNA is TGTGCCAGCAGCCGTGGACAGCTTGAAGCTTTCTTT.

The rearrangement links TRBV9 to TRBJ2-1; the match to TRBD2 covers 12 bases. Germline assignment: CDR1 SGDLS and CDR2 YYNGEE. V trimming: 5 bases; J trimming: 8 bases; junction bases outside the gene matches: 11. This CDR3 is 16 amino acids long. The CDR3 is CASSRTRLAGDYEQFF. The CDR3 DNA follows: TGTGCCAGCAGTAGGACTCGACTAGCGGGAGATTATGAGCAGTTCTTC.